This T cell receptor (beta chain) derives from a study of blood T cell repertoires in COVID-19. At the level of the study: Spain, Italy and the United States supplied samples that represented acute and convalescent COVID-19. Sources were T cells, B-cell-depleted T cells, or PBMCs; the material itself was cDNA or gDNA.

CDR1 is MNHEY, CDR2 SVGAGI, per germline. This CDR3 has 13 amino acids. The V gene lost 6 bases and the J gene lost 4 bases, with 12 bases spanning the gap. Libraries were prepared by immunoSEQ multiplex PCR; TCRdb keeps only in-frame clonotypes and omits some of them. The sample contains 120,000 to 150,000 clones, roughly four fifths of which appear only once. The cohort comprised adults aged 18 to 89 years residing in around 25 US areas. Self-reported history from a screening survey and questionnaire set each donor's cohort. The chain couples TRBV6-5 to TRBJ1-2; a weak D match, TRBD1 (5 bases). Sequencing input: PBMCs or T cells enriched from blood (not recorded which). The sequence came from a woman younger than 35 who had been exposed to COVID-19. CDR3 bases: TGTGCCAGCAGGCCCGGGACTGCCTATGGCTACACCTTC. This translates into CASRPGTAYGYTF.